This T cell receptor beta chain was captured by sequencing in a study of T-cell memory formation after mild COVID-19. Study background: Across donors, TCR clusters were largely donor specific. Study results and limitations: The appearance of some responding clones in pre-infection memory suggested that cross-reactive memory joined. Later expanders leaned CD4+, whereas day 15 to 85 contracting clones were balanced CD4/CD8.

Concerning this clonotype: Its antigen is as yet unknown.

Constant-segment primers served in 5'RACE that generated TCR alpha and TCR beta cDNA libraries bearing sample barcodes and UMIs. One entry per CDR3 protein, called by TCRdb with MiXCR from the 5' RACE reads. The sample contains about half a million distinct CDR3 sequences, about 20% of which appear only once. This CDR3 is built from 17 residues. The germline gives CDR1 MNHNY, CDR2 SVGAGI (reference sequence). Trimming took off 0 bases at V and 5 bases at J, with 19 bases between the two ends. The sequenced sample was PBMCs or a T cell subset sorted from them (not recorded which). The genes are TRBV6-6 and TRBJ1-2; no definite D call. The receptor's source is an adult woman who had mild COVID-19 (a few samples of this study predate the infection). Cell type and time point are not known. CDR3 DNA sequence: TGTGCCAGCAGTTACTCGATTGGAGGCCGAGGGATTTATGGCTACACCTTC. Its translation: CASSYSIGGRGIYGYTF.